The 24 T cell receptor beta chains below all came from one sample that was sequenced in a study of T cell responses to AZD1222 COVID-19 vaccine. TCRdb's table, derived via immunoSEQ multiplex PCR, lists solely in-frame clones and lacks some. The sample lists over 85,000 clones; around 90% were seen once. The specimen was peripheral blood, collected 28 days after the second AZD1222 dose. These receptors were obtained from an adult who received the AZD1222 COVID-19 vaccine.

The chain recombines TRBV6-1 with TRBJ1-1, with D perhaps matching TRBD1 (5 bases). Deletions cut 6 bases from V and 1 base from J, with 9 bases between. From germline, CDR1 is MNHNS and CDR2 SASEGT. The CDR3 length is 13 residues. CDR3 coding DNA: TGTGCCAGCAGCCTAGACAGGAACACTGAAGCTTTCTTT. This encodes CASSLDRNTEAFF.

The chain couples TRBV27 to TRBJ1-5, with 11 bases lining up with TRBD1. The CDR3 has 17 residues. Germline V gene data show CDR1 as MNHEY and CDR2 as SMNVEV (reference sequence). The junction had 7 bases not matched to a gene; V was cut back by 5 bases and J by 1 base. CDR3 sequence (DNA): TGTGCCAGCAGTCTAGGACAGGGGGCTGGAAGCAATCAGCCCCAGCATTTT. This codes for CASSLGQGAGSNQPQHF.

The chain recombines TRBV27 with TRBJ2-1, with TRBD2 matching 8 bases. The ends lost 5 bases at V and 9 bases at J; junction bases unmatched: 9. The CDR3 runs 14 residues. The V gene's germline CDR1 is MNHEY and CDR2 SMNVEV (reference sequence). Written as DNA, the CDR3 is TGTGCCAGCAGTCCCCGAGGACTAGCCGGTGAGCAGTTCTTC. Encoded protein: CASSPRGLAGEQFF.

This clone was detected a few times. The chain uses TRBV6-5 and TRBJ1-1; D gene unclear. The CDR3 loop spans 12 amino acids. Trimming left V 2 bases short and J 5 bases short, with 6 bases between. Germline CDR1 reads MNHEY; CDR2 reads SVGAGI. The CDR3 sequence is CASSYEGTEAFF. Here the CDR3 DNA reads TGTGCCAGCAGTTACGAGGGAACTGAAGCTTTCTTT.

This chain joins TRBV12-3 or TRBV12-4 and TRBJ2-3; no definite D call. The germline V and J ends were trimmed by 4 bases and 6 bases, with 11 bases remaining between them. The CDR3 is made up of 13 amino acids. The CDR3 spells CASSSKVWDTQYF. The CDR3 DNA is TGTGCCAGCAGTTCTAAGGTTTGGGATACGCAGTATTTT.

This clone was detected only a few times. This rearrangement joins TRBV28 to TRBJ2-6, with 10 bases matching TRBD1. CDR1 MDHEN and CDR2 SYDVKM come from the germline V gene. CDR3 length: 16 amino acids. Losses at the gene ends were 7 bases for V and 2 bases for J; bases not matched to a gene: 5. CDR3 in amino acids: CASTGTGVAGANVLTF. The CDR3 nucleotides read TGTGCCAGCACCGGGACAGGGGTTGCTGGGGCCAACGTCCTGACTTTC. The full variable domain, rest sourced from reference TRBV28 and TRBJ2-6, is DVKVTQSSRYLVKRTGEKVFLECVQDMDHENMFWYRQDPGLGLRLIYFSYDVKMKEKGDIPEGYSVSREKKERFSLILESASTNQTSMYLCASTGTGVAGANVLTFGAGSRLTVL.

This clone has a single count. J is TRBJ2-3 and V is TRBV9; the D gene could be TRBD1 or TRBD2 (6 bases each). CDR1 and CDR2 (germline): SGDLS, YYNGEE. The CDR3 consists of 14 residues. Trimming removed 3 bases at V and 2 bases at J, with 10 bases between. As DNA, the CDR3 is TGTGCCAGCAGCGGATGGGGGGCCACAGATACGCAGTATTTT. Its protein is CASSGWGATDTQYF.

This chain uses TRBV11-2 with TRBJ1-1; D ambiguous. This CDR3 comprises 13 residues. V gave up 1 base and J gave up 8 bases, with 11 bases separating them. Germline CDR1 SGHAT, CDR2 FQNNGV. The CDR3 DNA is TGTGCCAGCAGCTTAGCGGGAGGCAGAGAAGCTTTCTTT. Translated: CASSLAGGREAFF.

This sequence joins TRBV28 and TRBJ1-5, with D perhaps matching TRBD1 (5 bases). Germline lookup yields CDR1 MDHEN and CDR2 SYDVKM. The CDR3 has 16 residues. The V end was cut by 6 bases, the J end by 3 bases, with 18 bases between. In DNA form, the CDR3 reads TGTGCCAGCAGAAGAACGGGACTGAGGGACAATCAGCCCCAGCATTTT. The encoded protein is CASRRTGLRDNQPQHF.

The rearrangement joins TRBV5-1 to TRBJ1-1, with no clear D. Germline V gene sequence: CDR1 SGHRS, CDR2 YFSETQ. V lost 3 bases and J 2 bases, leaving 11 bases between the germline ends. This CDR3 is 14 amino acids long. DNA for the CDR3: TGCGCCAGCAGCTACAGAGCCTCTAACACTGAAGCTTTCTTT. Protein: CASSYRASNTEAFF.

The gene calls are TRBV2 and TRBJ1-5; no reliable D call. The CDR3 spans 16 residues. Germline lookup yields CDR1 SNHLY and CDR2 FYNNEI. The V end lost 5 bases, the J end lost 4 bases, and 18 bases lay between the germline ends. CDR3 sequence (DNA): TGTGCCAGCAGTACCGGGCCAGCTACGGGTAATCAGCCCCAGCATTTT. Translated, it gives CASSTGPATGNQPQHF. Full variable domain (rest looked up from reference TRBV2 and TRBJ1-5): EPEVTQTPSHQVTQMGQEVILRCVPISNHLYFYWYRQILGQKVEFLVSFYNNEISEKSEIFDDQFSVERPDGSNFTLKIRSTKLEDSAMYFCASSTGPATGNQPQHFGDGTRLSIL.

This chain links TRBV7-9 with TRBJ2-3; no clear D gene. Germline CDR1 is SEHNR and CDR2 is FQNEAQ (reference sequence). The CDR3 is 13 amino acids. Trimming stripped 0 bases from V and 3 bases from J, with 4 bases between. The CDR3 DNA reads as TGTGCCAGCAGCTTAGCTAGAACAGATACGCAGTATTTT. Residues: CASSLARTDTQYF.

In its sample, this clone was seen a few times. V usage is TRBV4-1 and J usage is TRBJ1-5; D is unresolved. Germline-derived CDR1 and CDR2 are MGHRA and YSYEKL. This CDR3 comprises 15 residues. Trimming cost V 1 base and J 2 bases, with 9 bases left between them. The CDR3 sequence: CASSQGVTGNQPQHF. For the CDR3, the DNA is TGCGCCAGCAGCCAAGGGGTTACGGGCAATCAGCCCCAGCATTTT.

The rearrangement uses TRBV7-9 and TRBJ1-5; the D is unclear. This CDR3 contains 14 residues. V was pared by 4 bases and J by 4 bases, with 11 bases between. Germline assignment: CDR1 SEHNR and CDR2 FQNEAQ (reference sequence). This chain's CDR3 is CASSSGPGNQPQHF. The CDR3, as DNA: TGTGCCAGCAGCTCCGGTCCGGGTAATCAGCCCCAGCATTTT.

This clone was picked up one time. The chain combines TRBV11-3 with TRBJ2-1; possible D gene TRBD2, 6 bases. The CDR3 runs to 17 residues. The ends were cut back, 1 base at V and 6 bases at J, with 19 bases in the middle. CDR1 is SGHNT, CDR2 YENEEA, per germline. CDR3 sequence (DNA): TGTGCCAGCAGCTTAGTAGTGTTCCGGGGGATTTCCAATGAGCAGTTCTTC. As protein: CASSLVVFRGISNEQFF.

This sequence joins TRBV11-2 and TRBJ2-7; perhaps TRBD1 as D (5 bases). The CDR3 extends over 14 amino acids. CDR1 is SGHAT and CDR2 is FQNNGV in the germline V gene. V was shortened by 5 bases and J by 6 bases, with 17 bases between the two germline ends. Here the CDR3 reads CASSPTVRTFEQYF. The CDR3 DNA reads TGTGCCAGCAGCCCGACAGTCAGGACCTTCGAGCAGTACTTC.

The gene calls are TRBV27 and TRBJ1-2; tentatively, D is TRBD1 (6 bases). V shed 2 bases and J shed 7 bases, with 14 bases lying between them. Germline lookup yields CDR1 MNHEY and CDR2 SMNVEV (reference sequence). The CDR3 runs 14 residues. CDR3 nucleotide sequence: TGTGCCAGCAGTTTAAGTAGGGGGGTACTTGGCTACACCTTC. Translated: CASSLSRGVLGYTF.

The sample holds one count of this clone. The CDR3 sequence: CASSTTRNTEAFF. Written as DNA, the CDR3 is TGTGCCAGCTCCACCACTCGGAACACTGAAGCTTTCTTT. The rearrangement uses TRBV2 and TRBJ1-1; D is undetermined. In germline, CDR1 is SNHLY, CDR2 FYNNEI. This CDR3 has 13 residues. Trimming cost V 8 bases and J 1 base, with 11 bases left between them.

The chain has TRBV30 and TRBJ1-5, with TRBD1 as a possible D gene (6 bases). V lost 3 bases to trimming and J lost 1 base, with 10 bases between them. CDR1 and CDR2 from the germline V gene are GTSNPN and SVGIG (reference sequence). There are 14 residues in the CDR3. DNA for the CDR3: TGTGCCTGGAGCCCGGGGGCCAGCAATCAGCCCCAGCATTTT. Its translation: CAWSPGASNQPQHF.

This sequence joins TRBV7-8 and TRBJ1-5; D is possibly TRBD1 (5 bases). V was pared by 3 bases and J by 7 bases, with 10 bases between. CDR3 length: 13 amino acids. Germline V gene sequence: CDR1 SGHVS, CDR2 FQNEAQ. The CDR3 is CASSLGVYQPQHF. DNA of the CDR3: TGTGCCAGCAGCTTGGGGGTATACCAGCCCCAGCATTTT.

This rearrangement joins TRBV27 to TRBJ1-5; D uncertain. The length of the CDR3 is 15 residues. From germline, CDR1 is MNHEY and CDR2 SMNVEV (reference sequence). The V end was cut by 5 bases, the J end by 0 bases, with 11 bases between. The CDR3 protein is CASSKGIYSNQPQHF. The CDR3 DNA is TGTGCCAGCAGTAAAGGGATCTATAGCAATCAGCCCCAGCATTTT.

The chain couples TRBV3-1 (or the pseudogene TRBV3-2) to TRBJ1-3; unclear D gene. Per the germline V gene, CDR1 is LGHDT and CDR2 is YNNKEL (reference sequence). The CDR3 sequence is 13 residues long. V shed 4 bases and J shed 0 bases, with 4 bases lying between them. DNA for the CDR3: TGTGCCAGCAGCCCCAACTCTGGAAACACCATATATTTT. Translating gives CASSPNSGNTIYF.

This clone showed up just once. In DNA form, the CDR3 reads TGTGCCAGCAGCCCGAACAGGGTTAGGTACGAGCAGTACTTC. Amino acids: CASSPNRVRYEQYF. The chain is built from TRBV3-1 (or the pseudogene TRBV3-2) and TRBJ2-7, with TRBD1 as a possible D gene (6 bases). Germline-derived CDR1 and CDR2 are LGHDT and YNNKEL (reference sequence). This CDR3 contains 14 residues. V was clipped by 4 bases and J by 4 bases, with 14 bases between them.

The chain is built from TRBV7-9 and TRBJ2-7, with 7 bases matching TRBD1. Germline V gene lookup returns CDR1 SEHNR and CDR2 FQNEAQ (reference sequence). This CDR3 comprises 18 residues. V trimming: 2 bases; J trimming: 3 bases; junction bases outside the gene matches: 16. CDR3 bases: TGTGCCAGCAGCTTACCACCCCTCGGTGGGACAGCTAACTACGAGCAGTACTTC. Amino acids: CASSLPPLGGTANYEQYF.